This is a list of T cell receptor beta chains from one sample in a study of cytomegalovirus exposure and HLA in healthy donors. Profiling relied on immunoSEQ multiplex PCR, and the TCRdb table lists in-frame clones only, not all of them. Counted here are some 200,000 clones, around 85% occurring once; the ten biggest clones make up less than 4.5%. Sequencing used PBMCs. The origin of the receptors is a man aged 50-59 years in good health and CMV-seronegative. Both conserved end residues are part of each CDR3. The order of the fields is V gene, D gene, clone size, J gene, CDR3 DNA, CDR3 protein. D genes are given only for firm matches. A clone size is listed for some rows: how often the clone was seen (once, few, many), or a class if it is expanded.

TRBV11-1	TRBD1	NA	TRBJ2-7	TGTGCCAGCAGCCCGCGGGACAGGGGGAATTGCGAGCAGTACTTC	CASSPRDRGNCEQYF
TRBV18	TRBD1	NA	TRBJ1-1	TGTGCCAGCTCACCATGGGACAGGGGAACGACTGAAGCTTTCTTT	CASSPWDRGTTEAFF
TRBV4-1	TRBD1	NA	TRBJ1-1	TGCGCCAGCAGCCAAGATCCGGAGGGGGCCCACACTGAAGCTTTCTTT	CASSQDPEGAHTEAFF
TRBV7-9	TRBD1	NA	TRBJ2-5	TGTGCCAGCAGCTTAGGCCCAGGGGGTATCCAAGAGACCCAGTACTTC	CASSLGPGGIQETQYF
TRBV4-1	NA	once	TRBJ1-4	TGCGCCAGCAGCCACGTGGAACAGGGTATTAATGAAAAACTGTTTTTT	CASSHVEQGINEKLFF
TRBV2	TRBD1	NA	TRBJ1-6	TGTGCCACTACAGGGGATTCACCCCTCCACTTT	CATTGDSPLHF
TRBV5-1	NA	NA	TRBJ2-3	TGCGCCAGCAGCTTGGGCGGGGTGATCACAGATACGCAGTATTTT	CASSLGGVITDTQYF
TRBV4-1	NA	NA	TRBJ2-5	TGCGCCAGCAGCCGAGGATTAAAAGAGACCCAGTACTTC	CASSRGLKETQYF
TRBV29-1	NA	NA	TRBJ1-2	TGCAGCGTTGTCAACGGGGGGGGCTACACCTTC	CSVVNGGGYTF
TRBV18	TRBD1	NA	TRBJ1-2	TGTGCCAGCTCACCTCGACAGGGCGAACCAGGCTACACCTTC	CASSPRQGEPGYTF
TRBV9	NA	NA	TRBJ2-6	TGTGCCAGCAGCGTAGGGGCAGGAAGCTCTGGGGCCAACGTCCTGACTTTC	CASSVGAGSSGANVLTF
TRBV5-5	TRBD2	few	TRBJ2-1	TGTGCCAGCAGCAGCGGGATATACAATGAGCAGTTCTTC	CASSSGIYNEQFF
TRBV11-1	NA	NA	TRBJ1-6	TGTGCCAGCAGCTTAGACAGTAAAAATTCACCCCTCCACTTT	CASSLDSKNSPLHF
TRBV7-2	TRBD1	NA	TRBJ1-2	TGTGCCAGCAGCCTTTACAGGGGGCGTGACTATGGCTACACCTTC	CASSLYRGRDYGYTF
TRBV29-1	NA	NA	TRBJ1-2	TGCAGCGCCAGGGTAAACTATGGCTACACCTTC	CSARVNYGYTF
TRBV11-3	TRBD2	NA	TRBJ2-2	TGTGCCAGCAGCCGGGGGGGGATTACCGGGGAGCTGTTTTTT	CASSRGGITGELFF
TRBV7-8	NA	NA	TRBJ1-3	TGTGCCAGCAGCTTGACACTTGCCACTGGAAACACCATATATTTT	CASSLTLATGNTIYF
TRBV27	TRBD1	NA	TRBJ2-1	TGTGCCAGCAGTTCAGGGGCCTACAGGGGATTAGATGAGCAGTTCTTC	CASSSGAYRGLDEQFF
TRBV6-5	TRBD1	NA	TRBJ1-1	TGTGCCAGCAGCCGCGGGACAGGCGTGAGTGAAGCTTTCTTT	CASSRGTGVSEAFF
TRBV9	NA	NA	TRBJ2-1	TGTGCCAGCAGCGTCGGGGTGGGGAATGAGCAGTTCTTC	CASSVGVGNEQFF
TRBV7-9	TRBD2	NA	TRBJ2-2	TGTGCCAGCAGCTCCCGACTAGCGGGGATGGCCACCGGGGAGCTGTTTTTT	CASSSRLAGMATGELFF
TRBV2	TRBD2	NA	TRBJ2-3	TGTGCCAGCGTGACTAGCGGGGGGCGGCGAGATACGCAGTATTTT	CASVTSGGRRDTQYF
TRBV6-5	NA	few	TRBJ1-2	TGTGCCAGCAGTCCCGCGTGGGGAGGGGGCTATGGCTACACCTTC	CASSPAWGGGYGYTF
TRBV5-4	NA	NA	TRBJ1-5	TGTGCCAGCAGCTTAAACAACAATCAGCCCCAGCATTTT	CASSLNNNQPQHF
TRBV7-9	TRBD1	NA	TRBJ2-7	TGTGCCAGCAGCTCAACAGGGGGCGCCTGGGAGCAGTACTTC	CASSSTGGAWEQYF
TRBV10-2	TRBD2	NA	TRBJ2-7	TGCGCCAGCAGTGAGTCTTTAGCGGGGGCTTACGAGCAGTACTTC	CASSESLAGAYEQYF
TRBV11-2	NA	NA	TRBJ2-3	TGTGCCAGCAGCTTAGCGGGGGATTATACGCAGTATTTT	CASSLAGDYTQYF
TRBV5-6	NA	NA	TRBJ2-7	TGTGCCAGCAGCTTGGGTCCCCACGGTAAGCAGTACTTC	CASSLGPHGKQYF
TRBV9	TRBD1	NA	TRBJ2-3	TGTGCCAGCAGCGGATTTACAGGGGACCGCACAGATACGCAGTATTTT	CASSGFTGDRTDTQYF
TRBV9	TRBD1	NA	TRBJ1-2	TGTGCCAGCAGCTTGGGACAGGGGATCAACTATGGCTACACCTTC	CASSLGQGINYGYTF
TRBV5-6	TRBD1	NA	TRBJ1-5	TGTGCCAGTAAGGGACAGGGCAGCAATCAGCCCCAGCATTTT	CASKGQGSNQPQHF
TRBV5-4	TRBD2	once	TRBJ2-3	TGTGCCAGCAGCGCCTCTAGCGGGGGGGCCGATAGCACAGATACGCAGTATTTT	CASSASSGGADSTDTQYF
TRBV6-1	TRBD1	NA	TRBJ1-5	TGTGCCAGCAGTGATCAGGGGGCTTCAAATCAGCCCCAGCATTTT	CASSDQGASNQPQHF
TRBV30	TRBD1	NA	TRBJ1-2	TGTGCCTGGGGGGACAGGGGCGGAGGGGTCTATGGCTACACCTTC	CAWGDRGGGVYGYTF
TRBV19	NA	NA	TRBJ2-4	TGTGCCAGTAGTTCTTGGACAGCGAATACCCGGTGGAACATTCAGTACTTC	CASSSWTANTRWNIQYF
TRBV7-9	TRBD1	NA	TRBJ1-1	TGTGCCAGCAGCTCCTCCTACAGGGGCACTGAAGCTTTCTTT	CASSSSYRGTEAFF
TRBV30	NA	NA	TRBJ2-7	TGTGCCTGGAGTAAAAGGGGGAACGACGAGCAGTACTTC	CAWSKRGNDEQYF
TRBV4-1	NA	NA	TRBJ1-1	TGCGCCAGCAGTCAGGTGGGTTACACTGAAGCTTTCTTT	CASSQVGYTEAFF
TRBV5-1	TRBD1	NA	TRBJ2-5	TGCGCCAGCTCGGCAGGGGACAGGGGCGGGGAGACCCAGTACTTC	CASSAGDRGGETQYF
TRBV5-6	NA	NA	TRBJ1-4	TGTGCCAGCAGCCGAGGATCCATGCATGAAAAACTGTTTTTT	CASSRGSMHEKLFF
TRBV19	NA	once	TRBJ1-6	TGTGCCAGTAGTATAGAAGGGGGTCGGACCCTCCACTTT	CASSIEGGRTLHF
TRBV2	TRBD1	NA	TRBJ1-6	TGTGCCAGCAGTGGGGGGACAGGGGGAAACTCACCCCTCCACTTT	CASSGGTGGNSPLHF
TRBV7-2	TRBD2	NA	TRBJ2-3	TGTGCCAGCAGCTTAGGTAGCGGGGGGGCCATAAGAGATACGCAGTATTTT	CASSLGSGGAIRDTQYF
TRBV4-1	TRBD2	NA	TRBJ2-1	TGCGCCAGCAGCCAAGGGGTCTGGGGGGGAGAGTTCTTC	CASSQGVWGGEFF
TRBV29-1	TRBD1	NA	TRBJ1-2	TGCAGCGTTGAGGACAGGGGCTATGGCTACACCTTC	CSVEDRGYGYTF
TRBV11-2	NA	NA	TRBJ1-3	TGTGCCAGCAGCTTTATCAGGGACTCTGGAAACACCATATATTTT	CASSFIRDSGNTIYF
TRBV7-2	TRBD2	NA	TRBJ2-3	TGTGCCAGCAGCTTAAGGCTAGCGGGGGGGCTTGACACGCAGTATTTT	CASSLRLAGGLDTQYF
TRBV4-2	NA	NA	TRBJ2-1	TGTGCCAGCAGCCAAGGCCCTCCGGGAGTAGGGAAAAATAACAATGAGCAGTTCTTC	CASSQGPPGVGKNNNEQFF
TRBV10-3	TRBD1	NA	TRBJ2-2	TGTGCCATCAACAGCCCCAGGGGGCATAACACCGGGGAGCTGTTTTTT	CAINSPRGHNTGELFF
TRBV6-5	NA	NA	TRBJ1-6	TGTGCCAGCAGAGGAGACGGTAATTCACCCCTCCACTTT	CASRGDGNSPLHF
TRBV11-2	NA	NA	TRBJ2-3	TGTGCCAGCAGCTTAGGGTGGGAGGATACGCAGTATTTT	CASSLGWEDTQYF
TRBV6-1	NA	few	TRBJ1-5	TGTGCCAGCAGGCGGGACCCCAATAGCAATCAGCCCCAGCATTTT	CASRRDPNSNQPQHF
TRBV7-9	TRBD1	once	TRBJ1-6	TGTGCCAGCAGCGCAAACCAGACAGGGCTCTATTCACCCCTCCACTTT	CASSANQTGLYSPLHF
TRBV27	TRBD1	NA	TRBJ1-6	TGTGCCAGCTGCGGGACAGGGAAGAATTCACCCCTCCACTTT	CASCGTGKNSPLHF
TRBV5-6	TRBD1	NA	TRBJ1-4	TGTGCCAGCAGCCGGCGGTTTACAGGGGTTAATGAAAAACTGTTTTTT	CASSRRFTGVNEKLFF
TRBV9	TRBD2	NA	TRBJ2-5	TGTGCCAGCAGCGCGGGGGGACTTCGGCTAGAGACCCAGTACTTC	CASSAGGLRLETQYF
TRBV4-1	TRBD1	NA	TRBJ2-7	TGCGCCAGCAGCCAAGCTTCAGTACGGACAGGAAAGGACTACGAGCAGTACTTC	CASSQASVRTGKDYEQYF